Reported below is one T cell receptor beta chain. The data stem from a study of blood T cell repertoires in COVID-19. This CDR3 is built from 15 residues. Trimming cost V 1 base and J 3 bases, with 12 bases left between them. CDR1 is SGHTA, CDR2 FQGNSA, per germline. While infection was still active, Seattle patients were enrolled and then followed longitudinally. Clones were read by immunoSEQ multiplex PCR, and TCRdb kept only the in-frame ones, dropping some. The sample lists about 410,000 clones, around nine tenths occurring once. This receptor was taken from a woman between 40 and 50 years old with COVID-19, enrolled during active disease. This chain links TRBV7-2 with TRBJ1-1; no clear D. Sample: peripheral blood. The CDR3 region has the DNA TGTGCCAGCAGCTTAGGCGGCCCCGCGGACACTGAAGCTTTCTTT. Translation: CASSLGGPADTEAFF.